Sequencing of this TCR beta chain was carried out in a study of shared clonotypes between healthy human individuals. Libraries were prepared by immunoSEQ multiplex PCR; TCRdb keeps only in-frame clonotypes and omits some of them. The sample carries roughly 1,500,000 clones, roughly 98% recorded once. Nashville, Tennessee was home to all donors, each a Caucasian adult. The CDR3 is 16 residues long. Germline loops: CDR1 SSHAT, CDR2 FNYEAQ (reference sequence). Comments on this clone: Sequence at one end of the junction differs from germline and may be a read error.

The sample taken for sequencing was naive CD4+ T cells sorted from blood. Subset: CD45RA+ positively selected. This clonotype was obtained from a man aged 25-45 years in good health. V and J are TRBV7-7 and TRBJ2-7, with 10 positions matching TRBD2. The CDR3 region is CASRFSGRKVRYEQYF. The CDR3 DNA sequence: TGTGCTAGCAGATTTAGCGGGAGGAAAGTACGTTACGAGCAGTACTTC.